Presented here are 14 T cell receptor beta chains from one specimen sequenced in a study of blood T cell repertoires in COVID-19. The protocol was immunoSEQ multiplex PCR, while the TCRdb copy is restricted to in-frame clones and leaves out a portion. The repertoire holds 200,000 to 250,000 clones, roughly 84% seen once, with about a sixth in the top ten. The sequencing input was peripheral blood. All receptors derive from a woman over 75 with active or convalescent COVID-19.

The CDR3 spells CASSWGTSGGRSTDTQYF. CDR3 nucleotide sequence: TGCGCCAGCAGCTGGGGGACTAGCGGGGGCCGTAGCACAGATACGCAGTATTTT. V is TRBV5-1 and J is TRBJ2-3, with 14 bases that match TRBD2. In germline, CDR1 is SGHRS, CDR2 YFSETQ. V was pared by 3 bases and J by 0 bases, with 6 bases of the junction left unmatched. The CDR3 consists of 18 residues. Full variable domain (remainder filled in from reference TRBV5-1 and TRBJ2-3): KAGVTQTPRYLIKTRGQQVTLSCSPISGHRSVSWYQQTPGQGLQFLFEYFSETQRNKGNFPGRFSGRQFSNSRSEMNVSTLELGDSALYLCASSWGTSGGRSTDTQYFGPGTRLTVL.

In its sample, this clone was seen once. The chain recombines TRBV6-5 with TRBJ2-3; D possibly corresponds to TRBD1 (6 bases). CDR3 length: 13 residues. With 6 bases removed from V and 4 bases from J, the gap between germline ends came to 11 bases. Germline V CDR1 and CDR2: MNHEY, SVGAGI. The CDR3 nucleotides read TGTGCCAGCAGCCGACCAGGGGCAGATACGCAGTATTTT. Amino acids: CASSRPGADTQYF.

The genes are TRBV18 and TRBJ2-3; D is possibly TRBD2 (6 bases). The CDR3 has 15 residues. V gave up 4 bases and J gave up 6 bases, with 17 bases separating them. Germline V gives CDR1 KGHSH, CDR2 LQKENI. DNA of the CDR3: TGTGCCAGCTCACGGCGGGATCTGGGTGAGGATACGCAGTATTTT. As protein: CASSRRDLGEDTQYF.

The V call is TRBV19, the J call TRBJ2-1; TRBD1 might be the D (6 bases). This CDR3 region has 17 residues. The V end lost 7 bases, the J end lost 7 bases, and 26 bases lay between the germline ends. Germline-derived CDR1 and CDR2 are LNHDA and SQIVND (reference sequence). Here the CDR3 reads CASNPQGLLRQLNEQFF. DNA of the CDR3: TGTGCCAGTAACCCACAGGGTCTCCTTAGACAGCTTAATGAGCAGTTCTTC.

This clone was found a few times. The sample contains more than one DNA sequence encoding this CDR3. The chain is built from TRBV5-1 and TRBJ2-2; 9 bases are a match to TRBD1. The CDR3 extends over 16 amino acids. Per the germline V gene, CDR1 is SGHRS and CDR2 is YFSETQ. V shed 2 bases and J 2 bases; nucleotides not matched to a gene: 4. The CDR3: CASSFSDRGNTGELFF. The CDR3 DNA sequence: TGCGCCAGCAGCTTTTCGGACAGGGGCAACACCGGGGAGCTGTTTTTT.

The gene calls are TRBV27 and TRBJ2-5; weak D call: TRBD1 (6 bases). Germline V gene data show CDR1 as MNHEY and CDR2 as SMNVEV (reference sequence). CDR3 length: 13 amino acids. Trimming left V 3 bases short and J 12 bases short, with 17 bases between. CDR3 amino acids: CASSFGPQGPEYF. The CDR3, as DNA: TGTGCCAGCAGTTTTGGTCCTCAGGGGCCTGAGTACTTC.

CDR3 in DNA: TGCGCCAGCAGCCAAGACCAGGGAAACACCATATATTTT. It yields the protein CASSQDQGNTIYF. V gene TRBV4-3 combines with J gene TRBJ1-3; unclear D gene. V was cut by 0 bases and J by 4 bases, with 4 bases left in between. The CDR3 has 13 residues. Germline CDR1 LGHNA, CDR2 YSLEER.

The rearrangement uses TRBV6-2 or TRBV6-3 and TRBJ2-7; a possible D gene is TRBD1 (6 bases). CDR3 length: 14 residues. V lost 4 bases to trimming and J lost 5 bases, with 15 bases between them. Germline V CDR1 and CDR2: MNHEY, SVGEGT. CDR3 loop: CASSSGHRLDEQYF. CDR3 bases: TGTGCCAGCAGTTCGGGACACCGACTGGACGAGCAGTACTTC.

The chain is built from TRBV19 and TRBJ2-7; a weak D match, TRBD2 (6 bases). The germline V and J ends were trimmed by 4 bases and 5 bases, with 12 bases remaining between them. The CDR3 is 13 amino acids. The germline V gene encodes CDR1 LNHDA and CDR2 SQIVND (reference sequence). CDR3 protein: CASSSGKAHEQYF. DNA of the CDR3: TGTGCCAGTAGTAGCGGGAAGGCCCACGAGCAGTACTTC. The variable domain in full, completed from reference TRBV19 and TRBJ2-7, reads DGGITQSPKYLFRKEGQNVTLSCEQNLNHDAMYWYRQDPGQGLRLIYYSQIVNDFQKGDIAEGYSVSREKKESFPLTVTSAQKNPTAFYLCASSSGKAHEQYFGPGTRLTVT.

The chain joins TRBV30 to TRBJ2-3; tentative D call: TRBD2 (6 bases). V was cut by 2 bases and J by 0 bases, with 12 bases left in between. CDR1 and CDR2 from the germline V gene are GTSNPN and SVGIG (reference sequence). This CDR3 has 15 amino acids. The CDR3 loop reads CAWSLPGLSTDTQYF. CDR3 sequence (DNA): TGTGCCTGGAGTTTACCGGGACTTAGCACAGATACGCAGTATTTT.

The chain couples TRBV6-2 or TRBV6-3 to TRBJ1-6, with D maybe TRBD1 (6 bases). CDR3 size: 16 residues. V was trimmed by 6 bases and J by 0 bases, leaving 12 bases between them. The germline V gene encodes CDR1 MNHEY and CDR2 SVGEGT. DNA for the CDR3: TGTGCCAGCAGCCCTCCACAGGGCTCCTATAATTCACCCCTCCACTTT. It translates to CASSPPQGSYNSPLHF.

The chain has TRBV3-1 (or the pseudogene TRBV3-2) and TRBJ1-2; 8 nucleotides align to TRBD1. Germline loops: CDR1 LGHDT, CDR2 YNNKEL (reference sequence). Unmatched junction bases numbered 7, after V lost 1 base and J lost 6 bases. The CDR3 is made up of 15 amino acids. This CDR3 is CASSQAPKGQDGYTF. CDR3 DNA: TGTGCCAGCAGCCAAGCTCCGAAGGGACAGGATGGCTACACCTTC.

V and J are TRBV5-8 and TRBJ2-5; D uncertain. CDR3 length: 12 residues. CDR1 is SGHTS, CDR2 YDEGEE, per germline. Trimming removed 0 bases at V and 5 bases at J, with 5 bases between. The CDR3 protein is CASSLVRETQYF. CDR3 coding DNA: TGTGCCAGCAGCTTGGTACGGGAGACCCAGTACTTC.

This clone was counted between two and nine times. The rearrangement uses TRBV5-1 and TRBJ1-1; perhaps TRBD1 as D (6 bases). This CDR3 is 13 amino acids long. Trimming cost V 4 bases and J 8 bases, with 15 bases left between them. From germline, CDR1 is SGHRS and CDR2 YFSETQ. CDR3 bases: TGCGCCAGCAGCCTGGAGGCCAGGGGCGAAGCTTTCTTT. This gives the protein CASSLEARGEAFF.